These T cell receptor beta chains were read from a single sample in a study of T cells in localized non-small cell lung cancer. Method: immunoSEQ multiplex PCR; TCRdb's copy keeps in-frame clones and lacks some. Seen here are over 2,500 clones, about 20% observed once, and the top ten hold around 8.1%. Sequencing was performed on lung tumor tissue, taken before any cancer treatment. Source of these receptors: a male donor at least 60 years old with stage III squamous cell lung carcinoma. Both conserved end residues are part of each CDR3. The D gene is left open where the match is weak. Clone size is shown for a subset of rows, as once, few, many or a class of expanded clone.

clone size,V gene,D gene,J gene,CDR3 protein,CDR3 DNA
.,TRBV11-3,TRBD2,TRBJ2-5,CASSLVSGGQETQYF,TGTGCCAGCAGCTTAGTAAGCGGGGGGCAAGAGACCCAGTACTTC
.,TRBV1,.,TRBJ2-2,CASSQDVVTRELFF,TGCGCCAGCAGCCAAGATGTGGTTACCCGGGAGCTGTTTTTT
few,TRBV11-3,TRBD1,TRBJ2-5,CASRNLQGVQETQYF,TGTGCCAGCAGGAATCTACAGGGGGTGCAAGAGACCCAGTACTTC
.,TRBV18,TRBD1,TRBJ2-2,CASSRLQTGTAGELFF,TGTGCCAGCTCCCGCCTTCAGACAGGGACGGCCGGGGAGCTGTTTTTT
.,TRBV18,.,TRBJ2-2,CASSPRVGASGELFF,TGTGCCAGCTCCCCCAGGGTTGGCGCATCCGGGGAGCTGTTTTTT
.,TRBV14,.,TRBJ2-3,CASSQGFGITQYF,TGTGCCAGCAGCCAAGGCTTTGGGATTACGCAGTATTTT
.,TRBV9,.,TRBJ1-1,CASRMYGPNTEAFF,TGTGCCAGCAGGATGTACGGACCAAACACTGAAGCTTTCTTT
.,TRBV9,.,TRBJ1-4,CASSAARRADEKLFF,TGTGCCAGCAGTGCCGCCCGACGGGCGGATGAAAAACTGTTTTTT
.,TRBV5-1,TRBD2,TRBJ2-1,CASSPIPGLAGGTVNEQFF,TGCGCCAGCAGTCCGATCCCCGGACTAGCGGGCGGCACCGTCAATGAGCAGTTCTTC
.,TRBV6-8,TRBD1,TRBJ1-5,CASGPGQYNNQPQHF,TGTGCCAGCGGGCCGGGACAGTATAACAATCAGCCCCAGCATTTT
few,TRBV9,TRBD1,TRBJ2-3,CASRERLQGSDTQYF,TGTGCCAGCAGGGAGAGGTTACAGGGGTCGGATACGCAGTATTTT
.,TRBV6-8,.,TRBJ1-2,CASSYTGTVSGYTF,TGTGCCAGCAGTTACACAGGGACCGTCAGCGGCTACACCTTC
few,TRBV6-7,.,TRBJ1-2,CASRDRRGYTF,TGTGCCAGCAGGGACCGTCGAGGCTACACCTTC
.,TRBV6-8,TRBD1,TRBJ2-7,CAINRGQGDGEQYF,TGTGCCATCAATAGGGGACAGGGAGACGGCGAGCAGTACTTC
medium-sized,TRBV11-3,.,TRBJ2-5,CASSPGAYQETQYF,TGTGCCAGCAGCCCCGGGGCTTACCAAGAGACCCAGTACTTC
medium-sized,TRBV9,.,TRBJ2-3,CASSVTGLSTDTQYF,TGTGCCAGCAGCGTAACGGGGTTATCCACAGATACGCAGTATTTT
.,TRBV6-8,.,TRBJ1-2,CASSSGPNYGYTF,TGTGCCAGCAGTTCGGGACCGAACTATGGCTACACCTTC
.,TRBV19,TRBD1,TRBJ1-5,CASSMSTGQGHQPQHF,TGTGCCAGTAGTATGAGTACAGGACAGGGGCATCAGCCCCAGCATTTT
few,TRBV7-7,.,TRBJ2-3,CASSLSTGGRDTQYF,TGTGCCAGCAGCTTGTCGACGGGGGGCCGAGATACGCAGTATTTT
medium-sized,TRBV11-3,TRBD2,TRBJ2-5,CASSAGLAGGQETQYF,TGTGCCAGCAGCGCGGGACTAGCGGGGGGGCAAGAGACCCAGTACTTC
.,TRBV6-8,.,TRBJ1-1,CASRSFNGGLNTEAFF,TGTGCCAGCAGATCTTTCAACGGGGGTTTGAACACTGAAGCTTTCTTT
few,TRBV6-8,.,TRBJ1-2,CASSYATGTNYGYTF,TGTGCCAGCAGTTACGCCACAGGAACTAACTATGGCTACACCTTC
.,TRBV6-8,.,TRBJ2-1,CASNRRGSYNEQFF,TGTGCCAGCAACCGGAGGGGCTCCTACAATGAGCAGTTCTTC
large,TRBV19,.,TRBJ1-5,CASSGQGLSNQPQHF,TGTGCCAGTAGTGGCCAGGGCCTTAGCAATCAGCCCCAGCATTTT
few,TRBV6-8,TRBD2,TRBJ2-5,CATTRLAGDQETQYF,TGTGCCACCACGCGATTAGCGGGGGACCAAGAGACCCAGTACTTC
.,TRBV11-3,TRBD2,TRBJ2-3,CASSQAQGLAGGTDTQYF,TGTGCCAGCAGCCAAGCCCAAGGACTAGCGGGGGGCACAGATACGCAGTATTTT
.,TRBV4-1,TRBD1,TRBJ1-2,CASSQDLRQGYGYTF,TGCGCCAGCAGCCAAGATTTACGACAGGGGTATGGCTACACCTTC
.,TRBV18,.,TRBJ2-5,CASSPGQQETQYF,TGTGCCAGCTCACCCGGACAGCAAGAGACCCAGTACTTC